The rows below give T cell receptor beta chains drawn from one sample of a study of blood T cell repertoires in COVID-19. Sequencing was performed with immunoSEQ multiplex PCR; in TCRdb, only in-frame clones are kept and a portion is missing. The top ten hold less than 15% of the sample, which has about 42,000 clones, around 83% seen once. Sequencing was performed on peripheral blood. These receptors were obtained from a woman aged 70-85 years in a cohort sampled during active COVID-19. Each CDR3 is given with its conserved first and last residue. A D gene is named only where the DNA matches it firmly. Clone size is shown for a subset of rows, as once, few, many or a class of expanded clone.

>TRBJ2-1|TRBD2|once|TRBV19
CASSYPLAGGSREQFF
TGTGCCAGTAGTTACCCCCTAGCGGGAGGGTCGCGGGAGCAGTTCTTC
>TRBJ2-2|TRBD2|once|TRBV4-1
CASSFRTSGTSGELFF
TGCGCCAGCAGCTTCCGGACTAGCGGGACGTCCGGGGAGCTGTTTTTT
>TRBJ2-3|TRBD2|-|TRBV5-8
CASSLAWTSGSVITDTQYF
TGTGCCAGCAGCTTGGCTTGGACTAGCGGGAGTGTAATCACAGATACGCAGTATTTT
>TRBJ2-1|TRBD2|-|TRBV19
CASSIASGRVDEQFF
TGTGCCAGTAGTATAGCCAGCGGGAGGGTCGATGAGCAGTTCTTC
>TRBJ2-3|TRBD2|-|TRBV14
CASSQAPSGATDTQYF
TGTGCCAGCAGCCAAGCCCCTAGCGGGGCCACAGATACGCAGTATTTT
>TRBJ1-1|-|-|TRBV6-2/TRBV6-3
CASSYSHDRLNTEAFF
TGTGCCAGCAGTTACTCTCATGACAGACTGAACACTGAAGCTTTCTTT
>TRBJ1-2|TRBD1|-|TRBV18
CASSPGQGSSYGYTF
TGTGCCAGCTCACCTGGACAGGGGTCCAGCTATGGCTACACCTTC
>TRBJ2-1|TRBD2|-|TRBV2
CASSAGTSYNEQFF
TGTGCCAGCAGTGCGGGGACTAGCTACAATGAGCAGTTCTTC
>TRBJ2-7|TRBD1|-|TRBV3-1/TRBV3-2
CASSRAKGAHEQYF
TGTGCCAGCAGTCGCGCAAAGGGGGCTCACGAGCAGTACTTC
>TRBJ1-5|-|once|TRBV29-1
CSVEARNQPQHF
TGCAGCGTTGAAGCCCGTAATCAGCCCCAGCATTTT
>TRBJ1-2|-|-|TRBV11-2
CASREALAANYGYTF
TGTGCCAGCAGGGAGGCGTTGGCGGCGAACTATGGCTACACCTTC
>TRBJ1-3|-|once|TRBV5-1
CASHNGPGHSGNTIYF
TGCGCCAGCCACAACGGGCCAGGACACTCTGGAAACACCATATATTTT
>TRBJ1-2|TRBD1|-|TRBV11-2
CASSSQGQGYGYTF
TGTGCCAGCAGCTCCCAGGGACAGGGCTATGGCTACACCTTC